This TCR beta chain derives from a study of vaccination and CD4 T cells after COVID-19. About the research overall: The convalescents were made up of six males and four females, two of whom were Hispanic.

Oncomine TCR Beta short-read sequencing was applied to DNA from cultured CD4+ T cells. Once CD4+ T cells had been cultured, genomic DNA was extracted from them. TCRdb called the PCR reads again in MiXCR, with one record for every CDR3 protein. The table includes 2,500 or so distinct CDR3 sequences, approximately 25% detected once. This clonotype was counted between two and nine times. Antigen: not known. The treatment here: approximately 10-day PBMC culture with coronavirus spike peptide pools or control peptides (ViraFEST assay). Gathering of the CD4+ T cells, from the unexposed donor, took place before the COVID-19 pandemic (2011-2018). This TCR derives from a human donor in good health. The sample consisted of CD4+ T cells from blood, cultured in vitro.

The chain's CDR3 is CASSYSLPAAGTGELFF. Here the CDR3 DNA reads TGTGCCAGCAGTTACTCACTCCCGGCCGCCGGGACCGGGGAGCTGTTTTTT. The J gene is TRBJ2-2, the V gene TRBV6-5; D gene ambiguous. The CDR3 loop spans 17 amino acids. The V and J ends lost 0 bases and 5 bases respectively, with 16 bases between them. Germline CDR1 MNHEY, CDR2 SVGAGI.